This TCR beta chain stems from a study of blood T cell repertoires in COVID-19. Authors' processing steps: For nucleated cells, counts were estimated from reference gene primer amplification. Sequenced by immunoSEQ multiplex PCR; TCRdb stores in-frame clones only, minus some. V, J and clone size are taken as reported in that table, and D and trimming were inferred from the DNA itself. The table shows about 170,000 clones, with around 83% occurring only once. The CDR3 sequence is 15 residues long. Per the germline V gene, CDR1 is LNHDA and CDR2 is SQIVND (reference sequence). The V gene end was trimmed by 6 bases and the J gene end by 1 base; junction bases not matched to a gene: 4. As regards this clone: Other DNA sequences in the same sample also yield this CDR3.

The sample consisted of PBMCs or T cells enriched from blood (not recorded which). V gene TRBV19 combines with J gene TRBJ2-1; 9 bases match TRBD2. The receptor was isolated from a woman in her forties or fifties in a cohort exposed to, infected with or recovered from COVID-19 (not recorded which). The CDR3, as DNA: TGTGCCAGTAGAACTAGCGGGCCGTCCTACAATGAGCAGTTCTTC. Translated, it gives CASRTSGPSYNEQFF.